The TCR beta chain described here comes from a study of T cell changes during pregnancy in multiple sclerosis. The data were produced by immunoSEQ multiplex PCR, yet TCRdb's version contains in-frame clones alone and is incomplete. Among 25,000 to 35,000 clones listed, around 90% were seen once. V dropped 3 bases and J dropped 6; count of bases not matched to a gene: 7. Germline loops: CDR1 MNHEY, CDR2 SMNVEV (reference sequence). The CDR3 loop spans 15 amino acids. The chain links TRBV27 to TRBJ1-5, with 8 nucleotides matching TRBD1. The material sequenced was CD4+ T cells from peripheral blood mononuclear cells, taken in the second trimester of pregnancy. This receptor was identified in a female donor in good health, enrolled as a control in a pregnancy study. The CDR3 region is CASSFSMTGAQPQHF. CDR3 DNA sequence: TGTGCCAGCAGTTTTTCAATGACAGGGGCTCAGCCCCAGCATTTT.